This T cell receptor (beta chain) is from a study of cytomegalovirus exposure and HLA in healthy donors. Primers: 60 Vbeta forward and 13 Jbeta reverse. Sequencing was performed with immunoSEQ multiplex PCR; in TCRdb, only in-frame clones are kept and a portion is missing. This table has 170,000 or so clones, just over 75% appearing once. Of note for this clone: The antigen remains undetermined.

Study-wide findings and caveats: Most of the TCR beta V segments (in an earlier analysis) were productive either about 87% or about 30% of the time. Likely technical artifact: a cluster of highly shared sequence variants. An analysis that was carried out later associated 15,000 to 20,000 TCR beta sequences with HLA alleles at 0.05 false discovery rate. The authors later found HLA-associated TCR beta chains more clonally expanded than equally common others.

There are 15 residues in the CDR3. Trimming shortened V by 2 bases and J by 2 bases, and 11 bases separated the two germline ends. Germline assignment: CDR1 MDHEN and CDR2 SYDVKM. The sequenced material came from PBMCs. This sequence originates from a woman aged 25-40 years in good health and CMV-seropositive. The chain links TRBV28 to TRBJ2-3; the D gene is possibly TRBD2 (6 bases). In nucleotides, the CDR3 is TGTGCCAGCAGTTTACGGGCGGGACTCACAGATACGCAGTATTTT. Residues: CASSLRAGLTDTQYF.